A single sample is the source of the 30 T cell receptor beta chains below, sequenced in a study of Ad26.COV2.S vaccination and SARS-CoV-2 variants. Clones were read by immunoSEQ multiplex PCR, and TCRdb kept only the in-frame ones, dropping some. The sample has roughly 450,000 clones, around 90% seen once. Documented treatment: roughly 20 received Ad26.COV2.S at low or high dose, single or two shots; several received placebo; per-sample allocation not given. At day 63 after the first vaccine or placebo injection, samples were drawn. The sequenced sample was peripheral blood, obtained in a trial of Ad26.COV2.S vaccine versus placebo. Receptors originate from a person between 18 and 60 years old who received the Ad26.COV2.S COVID-19 vaccine or a placebo.

CDR3 nucleotides: TGTGCCAGCAGCTTAGTACAGGGACCCTACGAGCAGTACTTC. This sequence encodes CASSLVQGPYEQYF. The J gene is TRBJ2-7, the V gene TRBV7-2, with D tentatively TRBD1 (6 bases). This CDR3 region has 14 residues. The germline V and J ends were trimmed by 1 base and 2 bases, with 9 bases remaining between them. Germline CDR1 reads SGHTA; CDR2 reads FQGNSA. The variable domain in full, with the rest retrieved from reference TRBV7-2 and TRBJ2-7, is GAGVSQSPSNKVTEKGKDVELRCDPISGHTALYWYRQSLGQGLEFLIYFQGNSAPDKSGLPSDRFSAERTGGSVSTLTIQRTQQEDSAVYLCASSLVQGPYEQYFGPGTRLTVT.

The chain is built from TRBV6-1 and TRBJ1-6; no firm D call. In germline, CDR1 is MNHNS, CDR2 SASEGT. The CDR3 is 14 residues long. The V gene lost 3 bases and the J gene lost 10 bases, with 13 bases spanning the gap. CDR3 region: CASSERLNLSPLHF. CDR3 sequence (DNA): TGTGCCAGCAGTGAGAGACTAAACCTGTCACCCCTCCACTTT.

The genes are TRBV18 and TRBJ1-5; 9 bases fit TRBD1. V lost 0 bases and J lost 4; bases outside the gene matches: 4. The CDR3 runs to 16 residues. CDR1 and CDR2 (germline): KGHSH, LQKENI. The CDR3 here is CASSPPGTGMNQPQHF. CDR3 DNA: TGTGCCAGCTCACCACCTGGGACAGGGATGAATCAGCCCCAGCATTTT.

The chain recombines TRBV29-1 with TRBJ2-5; D uncertain. Trimming shortened V by 6 bases and J by 5 bases, and 13 bases separated the two germline ends. The V gene's germline CDR1 is SQVTM and CDR2 ANQGSEA. The CDR3 loop spans 12 amino acids. The CDR3 DNA sequence: TGCAGCGTGACGGAAGGTTGGGAGACCCAGTACTTC. Its translation is CSVTEGWETQYF.

The rearrangement joins TRBV7-2 to TRBJ1-5; 7 bases are shared with TRBD1. V shed 8 bases and J 7 bases; nucleotides not matched to a gene: 14. This CDR3 has 15 amino acids. The germline V gene encodes CDR1 SGHTA and CDR2 FQGNSA. The CDR3 reads CASSFGGQPGQPQHF. CDR3 sequence (DNA): TGTGCCAGCTCCTTCGGGGGACAGCCGGGACAGCCCCAGCATTTT.

The sample holds one count of this clone. The V gene is TRBV20-1, the J gene TRBJ2-5, with D tentatively TRBD1 or TRBD2 (5 bases each). This CDR3 is built from 15 residues. Trimming took 6 bases from V and 2 from J, leaving 19 bases between them. CDR1 is DFQATT, CDR2 SNEGSKA, per germline (reference sequence). The CDR3 sequence: CSASDSGPLQETQYF. In DNA, the CDR3 is TGCAGTGCCAGTGATTCGGGACCCTTACAAGAGACCCAGTACTTC.

The chain links TRBV7-2 to TRBJ2-3, with 15 nucleotides matching TRBD2. The germline V gene encodes CDR1 SGHTA and CDR2 FQGNSA. Losses at the gene ends were 5 bases for V and 4 bases for J; bases not matched to a gene: 7. The CDR3 length is 17 residues. The CDR3 loop is CASSHRTSGRASDTQYF. CDR3 nucleotides: TGTGCCAGCAGCCATCGGACTAGCGGGAGGGCTTCAGATACGCAGTATTTT. The variable domain in full, with the rest retrieved from reference TRBV7-2 and TRBJ2-3, is GAGVSQSPSNKVTEKGKDVELRCDPISGHTALYWYRQSLGQGLEFLIYFQGNSAPDKSGLPSDRFSAERTGGSVSTLTIQRTQQEDSAVYLCASSHRTSGRASDTQYFGPGTRLTVL.

This clone was detected only a few times. V gene TRBV6-1 combines with J gene TRBJ1-2; TRBD1 matches 10 bases. Germline CDR1 and CDR2: MNHNS and SASEGT. V dropped 1 base and J dropped 4; count of bases not matched to a gene: 0. The CDR3 sequence is 14 residues long. The CDR3 nucleotides read TGTGCCAGCAGTGAAGGGACAGGGGGCTATGGCTACACCTTC. Translating gives CASSEGTGGYGYTF.

This chain uses TRBV2 with TRBJ2-2; a weak D match, TRBD2 (6 bases). The V and J ends lost 5 bases and 3 bases respectively, with 19 bases between them. The CDR3 sequence is 17 residues long. CDR1 SNHLY and CDR2 FYNNEI come from the germline V gene. CDR3: CASSNPDYGRDTGELFF. The CDR3 DNA reads TGTGCCAGCAGTAACCCGGACTATGGGCGAGACACCGGGGAGCTGTTTTTT.

This clone was found a few times. The chain recombines TRBV19 with TRBJ1-5; no reliable D call. CDR3 length: 15 residues. The ends were cut back, 5 bases at V and 1 base at J, with 12 bases in the middle. Germline-derived CDR1 and CDR2 are LNHDA and SQIVND (reference sequence). CDR3 nucleotides: TGTGCCAGTAGTCCCTCGGGAGGCAGCAATCAGCCCCAGCATTTT. Translating it yields CASSPSGGSNQPQHF.

As DNA, the CDR3 is TGTGCCAGCGGCGGGAATCAGCCCCAGCATTTT. Amino acid sequence: CASGGNQPQHF. V and J are TRBV12-3 or TRBV12-4 and TRBJ1-5, with D uncertain. Trimming took 8 bases from V and 4 from J, leaving 6 bases between them. The CDR3 loop spans 11 amino acids.

The chain recombines TRBV7-2 with TRBJ2-7; 7 nucleotides agree with TRBD2. This CDR3 has 13 residues. CDR1 SGHTA and CDR2 FQGNSA come from the germline V gene. The J segment lost 5 bases and the V segment lost 5 bases, leaving 6 bases of the junction unmatched. CDR3 amino acids: CASSATSDHEQYF. The CDR3 nucleotides are TGTGCCAGCAGCGCCACTAGCGACCACGAGCAGTACTTC.

The V call is TRBV4-3, the J call TRBJ2-7; 7 bases align to TRBD1. The CDR3 loop spans 17 amino acids. After removal of 3 bases from V and 2 bases from J, the junction contained 13 bases not matched to a gene. Germline CDR1 is LGHNA and CDR2 is YSLEER. The DNA of the CDR3 is TGCGCCAGCAGCCACCGTACCGGGACAGAACCACCCTACGAGCAGTACTTC. It is translated as CASSHRTGTEPPYEQYF.

The chain is built from TRBV4-1 and TRBJ2-7; D remains unclear. The germline V and J ends were trimmed by 3 bases and 4 bases, with 13 bases remaining between them. The CDR3 runs 14 residues. In germline, CDR1 is MGHRA, CDR2 YSYEKL. The CDR3 DNA reads as TGCGCCAGCAGCCAGGACCCCCTCCAATACGAGCAGTACTTC. It encodes CASSQDPLQYEQYF.

This clone appeared a single time. This chain joins TRBV27 and TRBJ2-3; TRBD2 is a possible D gene (5 bases). Trimming left V 5 bases short and J 1 base short, with 13 bases between. Looked up from germline, CDR1 is MNHEY and CDR2 is SMNVEV (reference sequence). This CDR3 region has 15 residues. The CDR3 reads CASSPRGRGTDTQYF. The CDR3 DNA sequence: TGTGCCAGCAGTCCACGGGGTCGGGGCACAGATACGCAGTATTTT.

The chain employs TRBV4-3 and TRBJ2-2; TRBD2 aligns across 13 bases. V trimming: 2 bases; J trimming: 5 bases; junction bases outside the gene matches: 8. CDR1 and CDR2 (germline): LGHNA, YSLEER. The CDR3 runs 18 residues. CDR3 DNA sequence: TGCGCCAGCAGCCAAACCGGGACTAGCGGGAAGTGGACCGGGGAGCTGTTTTTT. Its protein is CASSQTGTSGKWTGELFF.

The V and J genes are TRBV5-4 and TRBJ1-2; weak D call: TRBD1 (5 bases). V was trimmed by 4 bases and J by 4 bases, leaving 14 bases between them. CDR3 length equals 14 residues. Germline-derived CDR1 and CDR2 are SGHNT and YYREEE (reference sequence). The CDR3: CASSLWGGFYGYTF. The CDR3 DNA sequence: TGTGCCAGCAGCCTTTGGGGGGGGTTCTATGGCTACACCTTC.

The chain couples TRBV5-1 to TRBJ1-4, with D hard to call. The germline V gene has CDR1 SGHRS and CDR2 YFSETQ. This CDR3 has 14 amino acids. The V end was cut by 6 bases, the J end by 2 bases, with 11 bases between. In nucleotides, the CDR3 is TGCGCCAGCACTCCCGCGAGCACTAATGAAAAACTGTTTTTT. Its translation: CASTPASTNEKLFF.

Only one count was recorded for this clone. The chain couples TRBV6-2 or TRBV6-3 to TRBJ2-1; the D gene is possibly TRBD1 (5 bases). CDR3 length equals 12 residues. Trimming took off 2 bases at V and 11 bases at J, with 10 bases between the two ends. CDR1 and CDR2 (germline): MNHEY, SVGEGT. CDR3 sequence (DNA): TGTGCCAGCAGTTACGAAGGGGTAAAGCAGTTCTTC. Amino acids: CASSYEGVKQFF.

This chain uses TRBV5-1 with TRBJ2-2; D assignment may be TRBD1 or TRBD2 (5 bases each). The V gene lost 0 bases and the J gene lost 4 bases, with 16 bases spanning the gap. Germline assignment: CDR1 SGHRS and CDR2 YFSETQ. There are 17 residues in the CDR3. For the CDR3, the DNA is TGCGCCAGCAGCTTGGCCTCCTCTACTGGGGGCACCGGGGAGCTGTTTTTT. It codes for CASSLASSTGGTGELFF.

CDR3 in amino acids: CASSQERETRDEQFF. The CDR3 DNA reads TGCGCCAGCAGTCAAGAACGGGAGACTAGGGATGAGCAGTTCTTC. The chain is built from TRBV23-1 and TRBJ2-1, with D possibly matching TRBD2 (6 bases). TRBV23-1 is recorded as an ORF, its role being uncertain. The CDR3 runs to 15 residues. V gave up 2 bases and J gave up 8 bases, with 16 bases separating them.

V usage is TRBV6-2 or TRBV6-3 and J usage is TRBJ1-2, with 8 bases fitting TRBD1. J was trimmed by 5 bases and V by 4 bases; bases with no gene match: 6. CDR1 is MNHEY, CDR2 SVGEGT, per germline. This CDR3 has 14 residues. In nucleotides, the CDR3 is TGTGCCAGCAGTTCCACGAGACAGGGGTATGGCTACACCTTC. This gives the protein CASSSTRQGYGYTF.

The V call is TRBV10-3, the J call TRBJ2-7; the D gene is possibly TRBD2 (5 bases). The CDR3 is 14 amino acids. The germline V and J ends were trimmed by 2 bases and 5 bases, with 13 bases remaining between them. Germline loops: CDR1 ENHRY, CDR2 SYGVKD. The CDR3 DNA reads as TGTGCCATCAGTGAGCAAAATAGCGTGGACGAGCAGTACTTC. Residues: CAISEQNSVDEQYF.

This chain connects TRBV21-1 to TRBJ1-5; the table's D call, TRBD1, has no DNA check behind it. TRBV21-1 is reported as a pseudogene. This CDR3 is 15 amino acids long. The CDR3 sequence is CATPGHVYSNQPQHF. In nucleotides, the CDR3 is TGTGCCACCCCGGGACACGTTTATAGCAATCAGCCCCAGCATTTT.

The CDR3 sequence: CASSSLGGLAGLYEQYF. CDR3 coding DNA: TGTGCCAGCAGCTCGTTAGGCGGACTAGCGGGCCTCTACGAGCAGTACTTC. This chain links TRBV5-4 with TRBJ2-7; 11 positions match TRBD2. Germline lookup yields CDR1 SGHNT and CDR2 YYREEE (reference sequence). This CDR3 spans 17 amino acids. V shed 3 bases, J shed 3 bases, and the junction held 11 bases outside the gene matches.

The chain links TRBV27 to TRBJ1-4; D remains unclear. The CDR3 is 13 amino acids. Per germline, CDR1 MNHEY and CDR2 SMNVEV (reference sequence). Trimming stripped 5 bases from V and 7 bases from J, with 11 bases between. This chain's CDR3 is CASSTGVGEKLFF. DNA for the CDR3: TGTGCCAGCAGTACCGGGGTGGGTGAAAAACTGTTTTTT.

In nucleotides, the CDR3 is TGTGCCAGCAGTTTGGGCCCCGGGAGCTCCTACGAGCAGTACTTC. It yields the protein CASSLGPGSSYEQYF. The V and J genes are TRBV28 and TRBJ2-7; TRBD2 might be the D (6 bases). There are 15 residues in the CDR3. V lost 3 bases, J lost 0 bases, and 12 bases lay in between. Germline V lookup: CDR1 MDHEN, CDR2 SYDVKM.

V is TRBV30 and J is TRBJ2-7; D gene unclear. The CDR3 contains 13 residues. Germline V lookup: CDR1 GTSNPN, CDR2 SVGIG (reference sequence). Deletions cut 3 bases from V and 2 bases from J, with 11 bases between. CDR3 region: CAWRTTATYEQYF. CDR3 nucleotide sequence: TGTGCCTGGAGGACGACGGCCACCTACGAGCAGTACTTC.

The chain employs TRBV27 and TRBJ1-1; TRBD1 matches at 12 bases. The V gene's germline CDR1 is MNHEY and CDR2 SMNVEV (reference sequence). This CDR3 region has 14 residues. The junction had 1 base not matched to a gene; V was cut back by 4 bases and J by 4 bases. In DNA form, the CDR3 reads TGTGCCAGCAGTTGGGGACAGGGGGCCACTGAAGCTTTCTTT. Protein: CASSWGQGATEAFF.

Concerning this clone: Mismatch with germline at one junction end may stem from a read error. This sequence joins TRBV20-1 and TRBJ1-1; D is ambiguous. This CDR3 contains 11 residues. CDR1 is DFQATT and CDR2 is SNEGSKA in the germline V gene (reference sequence). CDR3 sequence (DNA): TGCAGTGCTCGAGACGAGGTTGAAGCTTTCTTT. Its translation is CSARDEVEAFF.